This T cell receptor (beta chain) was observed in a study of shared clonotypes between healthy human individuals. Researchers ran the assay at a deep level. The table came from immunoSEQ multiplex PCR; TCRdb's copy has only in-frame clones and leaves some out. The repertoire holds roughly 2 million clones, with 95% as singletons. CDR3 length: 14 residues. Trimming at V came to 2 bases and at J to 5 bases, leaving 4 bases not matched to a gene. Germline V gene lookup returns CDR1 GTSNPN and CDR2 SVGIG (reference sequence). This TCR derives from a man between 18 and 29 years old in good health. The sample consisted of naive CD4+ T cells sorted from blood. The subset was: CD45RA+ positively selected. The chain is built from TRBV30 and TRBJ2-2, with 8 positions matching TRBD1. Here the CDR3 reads CAWSSTGGTGELFF. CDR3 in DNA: TGTGCCTGGAGTAGTACAGGGGGAACCGGGGAGCTGTTTTTT.